Below, 24 T cell receptor beta chains from the same sample are listed, as sequenced in a study of T-cell memory formation after mild COVID-19. MiXCR, applied by TCRdb to the 5' RACE reads, yields one record per CDR3 protein. The table lists about 560,000 distinct CDR3 sequences, around 15% of them singletons, with approximately 8.1% in the top ten. The source material was PBMCs or a T cell subset sorted from them (not recorded which). These receptors originate from an adult woman who had mild COVID-19 (a few samples of this study predate the infection). Cell type and time point are not known.

A single count supports this clonotype. The chain recombines TRBV6-2 or TRBV6-3 with TRBJ2-3; 8 bases line up with TRBD2. The CDR3 consists of 16 residues. Germline trimming cut 8 bases from V and 2 bases from J; bases unmatched to any gene: 12. CDR1 MNHEY and CDR2 SVGEGT come from the germline V gene. The CDR3 nucleotides read TGTGCCAGCGGGTTTCAAGCGGGAGCCCCCACAGATACGCAGTATTTT. Its translation: CASGFQAGAPTDTQYF.

The rearrangement uses TRBV7-9 and TRBJ1-2; TRBD1 is a possible D gene (6 bases). The CDR3 consists of 16 residues. V lost 5 bases, J lost 4 bases, and 20 bases lay in between. Germline V CDR1 and CDR2: SEHNR, FQNEAQ (reference sequence). As DNA, the CDR3 is TGTGCCAGCAGCGACCTCACAGGGTTTGTGCGCTATGGCTACACCTTC. Translation gives CASSDLTGFVRYGYTF. Using reference TRBV7-9 and TRBJ1-2 for the parts outside the CDR3, the full variable domain is DTGVSQNPRHKITKRGQNVTFRCDPISEHNRLYWYRQTLGQGPEFLTYFQNEAQLEKSRLLSDRFSAERPKGSFSTLEIQRTEQGDSAMYLCASSDLTGFVRYGYTFGSGTRLTVV.

The J gene is TRBJ1-2, the V gene TRBV15, with 7 bases that match TRBD1. The V gene end was trimmed by 1 base and the J gene end by 4 bases; junction bases not matched to a gene: 6. Germline lookup yields CDR1 LNHNV and CDR2 YYDKDF (reference sequence). The CDR3 spans 15 residues. CDR3 protein: CATSRANRGGYGYTF. The CDR3 DNA follows: TGTGCCACCAGCAGAGCCAACAGGGGAGGCTATGGCTACACCTTC.

V and J are TRBV6-5 and TRBJ2-2; D perhaps matches TRBD1 (5 bases). The V gene lost 3 bases and the J gene lost 0 bases, with 11 bases spanning the gap. CDR3 length: 16 residues. Germline V CDR1 and CDR2: MNHEY, SVGAGI. CDR3 nucleotide sequence: TGTGCCAGCAGTTATCTTCAGGGATCGAACACCGGGGAGCTGTTTTTT. Its protein is CASSYLQGSNTGELFF.

The chain is built from TRBV29-1 and TRBJ1-1; D is possibly TRBD1 (5 bases). V dropped 3 bases and J dropped 1 base, with 12 bases sitting between them. The CDR3 consists of 14 residues. The germline gives CDR1 SQVTM, CDR2 ANQGSEA. The CDR3 nucleotides are TGCAGCGTTGAGGGACCCCTGCGGAACACTGAAGCTTTCTTT. Amino acids: CSVEGPLRNTEAFF.

Only a few counts were recorded for this clonotype. This chain connects TRBV9 to TRBJ2-7; D not resolved. Trimming removed 0 bases at V and 2 bases at J, with 12 bases between. The germline gives CDR1 SGDLS, CDR2 YYNGEE. The CDR3 runs to 15 residues. CDR3 nucleotide sequence: TGTGCCAGCAGCGTAGAGGGTAGAAGCCCCTACGAGCAGTACTTC. As protein: CASSVEGRSPYEQYF.

This clonotype was seen a few times. The V and J genes are TRBV7-3 and TRBJ1-1; D unresolved. V lost 0 bases, J lost 1 base, and 6 bases lay in between. Germline V gives CDR1 SGHTA, CDR2 FQGTGA. The CDR3 has 14 residues. In DNA, the CDR3 is TGTGCCAGCAGCTTAACTTATACGAACACTGAAGCTTTCTTT. Translated: CASSLTYTNTEAFF.

This clonotype was seen more than once but under ten times. The J gene is TRBJ2-5, the V gene TRBV2; D gene uncertain. Trimming took 6 bases from V and 10 from J, leaving 15 bases between them. CDR3 size: 12 residues. Germline CDR1 SNHLY, CDR2 FYNNEI. The CDR3 DNA sequence: TGTGCCAGCAGGCGAGTGGTTGATGACCAGTACTTC. Translated, it gives CASRRVVDDQYF.

The genes are TRBV4-1 and TRBJ2-1; D not resolved. The CDR3 length is 16 residues. Germline V lookup: CDR1 MGHRA, CDR2 YSYEKL. Trimming shortened V by 0 bases and J by 7 bases, and 16 bases separated the two germline ends. The CDR3 spells CASSQDLGTNRNEQFF. CDR3 DNA: TGCGCCAGCAGCCAAGATCTGGGTACGAATAGGAATGAGCAGTTCTTC.

This chain uses TRBV7-6 with TRBJ1-2; D gene unclear. CDR1 and CDR2 from the germline V gene are SGHVS and FNYEAQ. This CDR3 has 15 amino acids. With 0 bases removed from V and 7 bases from J, the gap between germline ends came to 15 bases. The CDR3 spells CASSLAGPEIGGYTF. CDR3 nucleotides: TGTGCCAGCAGCTTAGCAGGCCCGGAAATTGGTGGCTACACCTTC.

This clonotype has more than one count but fewer than ten. This chain uses TRBV11-2 with TRBJ2-1; D not resolved. CDR3 length: 15 amino acids. Germline loops: CDR1 SGHAT, CDR2 FQNNGV. V was trimmed by 3 bases and J by 6 bases, leaving 15 bases between them. CDR3 nucleotides: TGTGCCAGCAGCTTTTTCCTTGGGATTTCCAATGAGCAGTTCTTC. Protein: CASSFFLGISNEQFF.

The rearrangement links TRBV5-1 to TRBJ2-3, with 12 positions matching TRBD2. V lost 4 bases and J lost 5; bases outside the gene matches: 8. Germline V gives CDR1 SGHRS, CDR2 YFSETQ. The CDR3 covers 16 residues. The CDR3 protein is CASSPRLAGDIDTQYF. The DNA for the CDR3 is TGCGCCAGCAGCCCCCGACTAGCGGGAGATATAGATACGCAGTATTTT.

A few counts support this clonotype. The chain employs TRBV20-1 and TRBJ2-7; D possibly corresponds to TRBD2 (6 bases). Germline values: CDR1 DFQATT, CDR2 SNEGSKA (reference sequence). The CDR3 totals 15 residues. Trimming shortened V by 1 base and J by 0 bases, and 13 bases separated the two germline ends. The CDR3 DNA reads TGCAGTGCTAGAGTCCACCGGGGACTCTCCTACGAGCAGTACTTC. Translated: CSARVHRGLSYEQYF.

The chain is built from TRBV7-2 and TRBJ2-2, with D possibly being TRBD2 (5 bases). The CDR3 contains 13 residues. Trimming removed 5 bases from V and 9 bases from J, with 13 bases in between. Germline assignment: CDR1 SGHTA and CDR2 FQGNSA. The CDR3 DNA reads as TGTGCCAGCAGCCAAGGGAGTGTTAGGGAGCTGTTTTTT. Protein sequence: CASSQGSVRELFF.

V and J are TRBV4-2 and TRBJ1-5; D is undetermined. This CDR3 contains 16 residues. V lost 4 bases, J lost 0 bases, and 13 bases lay in between. Germline V gene lookup returns CDR1 LGHNA and CDR2 YNFKEQ. This CDR3 is CASSPAAGPSNQPQHF. The CDR3 bases are TGTGCCAGCAGCCCAGCTGCGGGCCCTAGCAATCAGCCCCAGCATTTT.

This clonotype was detected only a few times. V usage is TRBV7-7 and J usage is TRBJ2-7; D uncertain. The CDR3 has 13 residues. With 0 bases removed from V and 3 bases from J, the gap between germline ends came to 6 bases. Germline CDR1 and CDR2: SSHAT and FNYEAQ (reference sequence). CDR3 loop: CASSLASDYEQYF. CDR3 in DNA: TGTGCCAGCAGCTTAGCGTCTGACTACGAGCAGTACTTC.

The gene calls are TRBV5-1 and TRBJ2-7, with D possibly TRBD2 on 5 matching bases. Deletions cut 1 base from V and 4 bases from J, with 12 bases between. CDR3 length equals 14 residues. In germline, CDR1 is SGHRS, CDR2 YFSETQ. Here the CDR3 DNA reads TGCGCCAGCAGCTTGAAGGGAGTAATTTACGAGCAGTACTTC. This sequence encodes CASSLKGVIYEQYF.

The table lists this clonotype with a few counts. This rearrangement joins TRBV15 to TRBJ2-6, with D possibly matching TRBD2 (5 bases). Trimming took off 1 base at V and 0 bases at J, with 10 bases between the two ends. The CDR3 runs to 17 residues. Germline loops: CDR1 LNHNV, CDR2 YYDKDF (reference sequence). The CDR3, as DNA: TGTGCCACCAGCAGAGTTCGAGGGATCTCTGGGGCCAACGTCCTGACTTTC. Its protein is CATSRVRGISGANVLTF.

This clonotype has a count of ten or more. This chain uses TRBV3-1 with TRBJ2-3, with D perhaps matching TRBD1 (5 bases). The CDR3 runs to 14 residues. Germline CDR1 reads LGHDT; CDR2 reads YNNKEL (reference sequence). V was cut by 6 bases and J by 5 bases, with 15 bases left in between. DNA for the CDR3: TGTGCCAGCAGAGATGGACATCTTGGAGATACGCAGTATTTT. Amino acid sequence: CASRDGHLGDTQYF.

This clonotype was detected only a few times. V gene TRBV6-1 combines with J gene TRBJ1-5, with 9 bases fitting TRBD1. CDR1 MNHNS and CDR2 SASEGT come from the germline V gene. After removal of 8 bases from V and 4 bases from J, the junction contained 15 bases not matched to a gene. The CDR3 sequence is 17 residues long. CDR3 nucleotides: TGTGCCAGCCACCCGGGACAGGGATCTTTAGGGAATCAGCCCCAGCATTTT. As protein: CASHPGQGSLGNQPQHF.

This clonotype has only a few counts. J is TRBJ2-7 and V is TRBV5-1, with D uncertain. V was pared by 2 bases and J by 3 bases, with 12 bases between. The CDR3 extends over 14 amino acids. Germline CDR1 reads SGHRS; CDR2 reads YFSETQ. For the CDR3, the DNA is TGCGCCAGCAGCTTAGGGATAAATCTCTACGAGCAGTACTTC. Amino acids: CASSLGINLYEQYF.

This clonotype was observed a handful of times. This rearrangement joins TRBV29-1 to TRBJ2-5; D possibly corresponds to TRBD1 (7 bases). CDR3 length: 13 amino acids. The V end lost 7 bases, the J end lost 4 bases, and 16 bases lay between the germline ends. Germline-derived CDR1 and CDR2 are SQVTM and ANQGSEA. Written as DNA, the CDR3 is TGCAGCGCGGGAGCAGGGGGAAGAGAGACCCAGTACTTC. This translates into CSAGAGGRETQYF.

The gene calls are TRBV5-1 and TRBJ2-5; maybe TRBD2 (6 bases). This CDR3 contains 15 residues. With 0 bases removed from V and 1 base from J, the gap between germline ends came to 10 bases. The V gene's germline CDR1 is SGHRS and CDR2 YFSETQ. CDR3 in amino acids: CASSLGGGFQETQYF. CDR3 in DNA: TGCGCCAGCAGCTTGGGCGGAGGGTTCCAAGAGACCCAGTACTTC.

The chain links TRBV5-1 to TRBJ2-2; no definite D call. Trimming took 1 base from V and 5 from J, leaving 6 bases between them. This CDR3 is 13 amino acids long. Germline lookup yields CDR1 SGHRS and CDR2 YFSETQ. The DNA of the CDR3 is TGCGCCAGCAGCTTGCCAATTACCGGGGAGCTGTTTTTT. Translated, it gives CASSLPITGELFF.